One sample yielded the 2 T cell receptor beta chains listed below, sequenced in a study of T-cell reconstitution after alpha-beta-depleted transplantation in children (dated by TCRdb to about 2016). Library method: PCR. For sequencing, an Illumina HiSeq 2500 was employed. Molecular barcoding was employed in the preparation of TCR libraries, with unique molecular identifiers being used to normalize TCRbeta repertoire quantification. TCRdb reprocessing: public reads trimmed at Q25 with fastp, clones called with MiXCR, in-frame beta chains kept. Each record represents a unique CDR3 protein, reported with the most common genes and DNA among its rows. This sample lists roughly 200,000 distinct CDR3 sequences; roughly 14% were detected once. Roughly an eighth of the sample goes to the ten largest clones. This material consisted of PBMCs from the stem cell graft donor, taken from the stem cell graft. These receptors were collected from a human donor who donated a stem cell graft to a child with acute lymphoblastic leukemia.

This clonotype turned up a few times. The DNA of the CDR3 is TGTGCCAGCAGCCTGCCCTGGGAGCACGAGCAGTACTTC. Protein sequence: CASSLPWEHEQYF. The genes are TRBV7-9 and TRBJ2-7, with D possibly matching TRBD2 (5 bases). The CDR3 contains 13 residues. CDR1 and CDR2 from the germline V gene are SEHNR and FQNEAQ (reference sequence). The V end lost 5 bases, the J end lost 5 bases, and 13 bases lay between the germline ends.

This clonotype was observed many times. J is TRBJ2-5 and V is TRBV6-2 or TRBV6-3; TRBD2 matches at 9 bases. Germline assignment: CDR1 MNHEY and CDR2 SVGEGT. The CDR3 is 17 residues long. J gave up 1 base and V 7 bases, and 13 bases lay outside the gene matches. As DNA, the CDR3 is TGTGCCAGCACCACACGGCGACTAGCGGCACTCCAAGAGACCCAGTACTTC. Encoded protein: CASTTRRLAALQETQYF.